This T cell receptor (beta chain) was identified in a study of blood T cells in healthy people across ages (dated by TCRdb to between 2014 and 2017). About the full investigation: In model experiments, template switching captured about one uniquely barcoded TCR beta cDNA molecule for every two T cells. Using the same blood draw, the study looked at two additional independent replicas of 1 million unique cDNA reads for two donors, one aged 18 to 30 and the other aged 80 or older. Age-related changes in TCR beta repertoire diversity were measured in the study by deep sequencing normalized with unique cDNA molecular identifiers. To avoid experimental bias, donors of different ages were distributed randomly across sequencing lanes. Four age groups were formed from the donors: young (average approximately 15 years), middle-aged (approximately 40), aged (over 55) and long-lived (roughly 81). What the study reported, not specific to this receptor: Bulk unsorted PBMC profiling prevented conclusive comparison of naive and antigen-experienced compartments. Donor CMV infection status was unknown, potentially confounding age-related changes in expanded clonotypes. Observed TCR beta diversity correlated strongly with the percentage of naive T cells measured by flow cytometry. As age increased, observed TCR beta diversity per million T cells dropped in a roughly linear way, and a significant reduction was already evident by age 40. Compared with the aged group, the long-lived group had more naive CD4+ T cells, fewer expanded clones and increased TCR diversity, a pattern suggesting age selection. Estimates of total diversity based on one million sequenced T cells were considered lower bounds and underestimates.

The donors were under 40 Caucasian individuals from Russia, aged roughly 6 to 100 years, who were systemically healthy. Approximately 9.3 milliliters of peripheral blood were drawn from each donor into EDTA-treated Vacutainer tubes. Ficoll-Paque density-gradient centrifugation was used to isolate PBMCs, with at least 6 million obtained per sample. Total RNA, at least 6 micrograms per sample, was extracted from PBMCs with Trizol reagent. The percentages of naive CD45RAhigh/CD27high T cells were determined by flow cytometry on a PBMC aliquot from every donor. Libraries were constructed by 5' RACE. Sequencer: Illumina HiSeq 2500. A second roughly 7 to 12 cycle PCR used a sample-barcoded 5' primer and a J-beta primer mix. Each TCR beta cDNA molecule received a unique molecular identifier from a template-switch 5' adaptor carrying 12 random nucleotides. At least 2.5 million CDR3-containing paired-end reads were obtained from each sample. All of the RNA was converted into first-strand cDNA using the Mint cDNA synthesis kit, with a TRBC-specific oligonucleotide serving as the primer. Following uracil-DNA glycosylase treatment, a first 18-cycle PCR with universal primers M1SS and BC2_uni_R was performed on all cDNA. On the study's bioinformatics: Each sample was normalized by randomly selecting 1 million high-quality reads, each carrying a distinct molecular identifier. Instead of being binned into consensus sequences, reads that shared molecular identifiers were thrown out. MiTCR, with a Q25 quality threshold and the strictest error-elimination algorithm, was used for CDR3 identification, clonotype clustering and error correction. A nonparametric unseen species model using Euler transformation provided a lower-bound estimate of total TCR beta diversity. Starting from the raw public reads, TCRdb applied fastp trimming at Q25, assembled clones with MiXCR and retained in-frame beta chains. Rows with a matching CDR3 protein are joined into one entry that keeps the most common DNA and genes. TCRdb's processing, not the authors' own work, is the source of the V and J calls. For this sample the table gives under 850,000 distinct CDR3 sequences, of which roughly 34% were detected only once. The biggest ten clones account for roughly 13% of the sample.

The CDR3 holds 16 amino acids from the cysteine to the phenylalanine. The sequence is cut down to CDR3 DNA, 48 bases in frame from base 1. The trim is 0 bases for V and 10 bases for J, with a gap of 22 bases between the germline ends. Via the germline V gene (reference sequence), CDR1 is DFQATT and CDR2 SNEGSKA. As to this clonotype: No antigen is known for it. Base qualities are not at hand, and no much larger clone is one base apart.

The sequencing input was blood. This clonotype originated in a man aged 18 to 30 in good health. The sequence joins TRBV20-1 to TRBJ2-1; a weak D assignment points to TRBD1 (7 bases agree). DNA sequence: TGCAGTGCTAGAGATCCCCAGCAGGGGGGCGTGGACGAGCAGTTCTTC. Its coded protein is CSARDPQQGGVDEQFF.